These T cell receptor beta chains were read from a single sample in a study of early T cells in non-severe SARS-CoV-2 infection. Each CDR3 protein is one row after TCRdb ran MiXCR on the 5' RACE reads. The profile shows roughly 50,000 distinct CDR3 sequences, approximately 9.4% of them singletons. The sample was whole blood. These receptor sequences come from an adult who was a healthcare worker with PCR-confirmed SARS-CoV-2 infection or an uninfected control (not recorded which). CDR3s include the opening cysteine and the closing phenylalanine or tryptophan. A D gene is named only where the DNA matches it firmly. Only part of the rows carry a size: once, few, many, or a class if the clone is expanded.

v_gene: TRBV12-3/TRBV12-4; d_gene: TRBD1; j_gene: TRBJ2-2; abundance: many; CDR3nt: TGTGCCAGCAGTCCCGACAGGGGCAACACCGGGGAGCTGTTTTTT; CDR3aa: CASSPDRGNTGELFF
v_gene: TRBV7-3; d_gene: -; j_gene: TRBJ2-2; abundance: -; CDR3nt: TGTGCCAGCAGCTCTGGTCTAGGGGAGCTGTTTTTT; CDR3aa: CASSSGLGELFF
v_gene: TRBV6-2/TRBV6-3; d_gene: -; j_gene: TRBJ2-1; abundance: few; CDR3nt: TGTGCCAGCAGATTTTGGTACAATGAGCAGTTCTTC; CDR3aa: CASRFWYNEQFF
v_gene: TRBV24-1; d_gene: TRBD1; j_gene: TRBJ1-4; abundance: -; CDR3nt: TGTGCCACCAGTGATCGGACAGGGCCTAATGAAAAACTGTTTTTT; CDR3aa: CATSDRTGPNEKLFF
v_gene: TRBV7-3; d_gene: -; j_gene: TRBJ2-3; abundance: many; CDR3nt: TGTGCCAGCAGACTCGGGCCCGGGCCAGCAGATACGCAGTATTTT; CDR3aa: CASRLGPGPADTQYF
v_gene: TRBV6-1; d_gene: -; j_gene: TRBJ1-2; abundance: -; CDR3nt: TGTGCCAGCAGCGAGGTTATTGGATCTAGCTACACCTTC; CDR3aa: CASSEVIGSSYTF
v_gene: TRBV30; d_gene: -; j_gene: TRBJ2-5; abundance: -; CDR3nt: TGTGCCTGGGGTGAGGACCTGCAAGAGACCCAGTACTTC; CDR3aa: CAWGEDLQETQYF
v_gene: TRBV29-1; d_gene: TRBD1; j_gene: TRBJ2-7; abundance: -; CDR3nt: TGCAGCGTTTTATCGGGACAGGGTCACGAGCAGTACTTC; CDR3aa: CSVLSGQGHEQYF
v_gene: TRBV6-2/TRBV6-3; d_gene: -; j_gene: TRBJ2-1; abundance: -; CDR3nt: TGTGCCAGCAGCCCCGGGACTTCGGGGAGGCAGTTCTTC; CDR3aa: CASSPGTSGRQFF
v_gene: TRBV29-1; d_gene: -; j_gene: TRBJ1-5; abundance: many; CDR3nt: TGCAGCGTTGCCGAACAGGGAGGTCCAAATAGCAATCAGCCCCAGCATTTT; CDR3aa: CSVAEQGGPNSNQPQHF
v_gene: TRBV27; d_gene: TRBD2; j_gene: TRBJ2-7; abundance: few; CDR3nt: TGTGCCAGCAGTTGGGTAGCGGGCCCCTACGAGCAGTACTTC; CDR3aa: CASSWVAGPYEQYF
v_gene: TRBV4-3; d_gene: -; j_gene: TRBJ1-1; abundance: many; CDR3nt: TGCGCCAGCAGCCAAAACGTCCAGAACACTGAAGCTTTCTTT; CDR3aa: CASSQNVQNTEAFF
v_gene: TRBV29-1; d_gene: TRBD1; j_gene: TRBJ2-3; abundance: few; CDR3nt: TGCAGCGTTTGGGGACAGCCGTCTAGCACAGATACGCAGTATTTT; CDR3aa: CSVWGQPSSTDTQYF
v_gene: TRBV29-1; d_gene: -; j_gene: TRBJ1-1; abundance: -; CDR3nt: TGCAGCGGGGCAGGGTTCACTGAAGCTTTCTTT; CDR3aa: CSGAGFTEAFF
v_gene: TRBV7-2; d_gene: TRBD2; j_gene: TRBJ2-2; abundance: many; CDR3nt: TGTGCCAGCAGCTCGGGAGGGGGTGACACCGGGGAGCTGTTTTTT; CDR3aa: CASSSGGGDTGELFF
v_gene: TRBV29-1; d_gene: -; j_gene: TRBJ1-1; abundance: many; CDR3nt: TGCAGCGGCCTGACAGACAACACTGAAGCTTTCTTT; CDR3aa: CSGLTDNTEAFF
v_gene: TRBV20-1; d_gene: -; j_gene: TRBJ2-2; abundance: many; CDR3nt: TGCAGTGCTAGCACCTTCAACACCGGGGAGCTGTTTTTT; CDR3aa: CSASTFNTGELFF
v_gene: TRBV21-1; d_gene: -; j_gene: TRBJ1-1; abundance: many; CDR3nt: TGTGCCAGCAACCGGACAGGGGGTACTGAAGCTTTCTTT; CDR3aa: CASNRTGGTEAFF
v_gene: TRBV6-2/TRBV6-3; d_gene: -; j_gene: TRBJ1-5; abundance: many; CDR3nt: TGTGCCAGCAGTCGCGGCGGACCGGGACAGCCCCAGCATTTT; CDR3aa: CASSRGGPGQPQHF
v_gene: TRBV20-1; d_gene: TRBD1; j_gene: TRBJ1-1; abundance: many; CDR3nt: TGCAGTGCTGCCCCCAGGACAGGGAACACTGAAGCTTTCTTT; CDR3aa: CSAAPRTGNTEAFF
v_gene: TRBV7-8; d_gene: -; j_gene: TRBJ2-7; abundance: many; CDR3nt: TGTGCCAGCAGCCCTCGGGCGGGTCTTAGCTACGAGCAGTACTTC; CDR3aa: CASSPRAGLSYEQYF
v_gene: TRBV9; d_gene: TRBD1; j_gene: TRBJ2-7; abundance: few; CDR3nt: TGTGCCAGCAATCCGGGACAGGGATTCTACGAGCAGTACTTC; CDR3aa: CASNPGQGFYEQYF
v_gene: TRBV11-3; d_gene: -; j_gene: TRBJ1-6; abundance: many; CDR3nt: TGTGCCAGCAGCCCCCTACAGGATCCCCTCTCACCCCTCCACTTT; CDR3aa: CASSPLQDPLSPLHF
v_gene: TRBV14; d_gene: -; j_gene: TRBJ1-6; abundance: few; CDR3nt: TGTGCCAGCAGCCATGGGGTGACAGGCCAAACCCTCCACTTT; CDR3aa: CASSHGVTGQTLHF
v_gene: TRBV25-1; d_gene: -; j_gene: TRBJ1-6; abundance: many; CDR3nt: TGTGCCAGCAGCGGCGGGAGGAGCTCCTATAATTCACCCCTCCACTTT; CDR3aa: CASSGGRSSYNSPLHF
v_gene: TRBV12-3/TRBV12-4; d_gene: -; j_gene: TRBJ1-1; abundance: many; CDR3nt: TGTGCCAGCAGTCTCTACCAGGTGTGGGCTGAAGCTTTCTTT; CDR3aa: CASSLYQVWAEAFF
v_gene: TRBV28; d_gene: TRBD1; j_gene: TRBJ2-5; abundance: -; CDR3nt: TGTGCCAGCAGTTTATCGGGACAGTTCTTGGAGACCCAGTACTTC; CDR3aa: CASSLSGQFLETQYF
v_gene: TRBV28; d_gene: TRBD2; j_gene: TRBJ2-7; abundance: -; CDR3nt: TGTGCCAGCATTCCGGGACTAGCGGGAGGACGGGCATACTTC; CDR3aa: CASIPGLAGGRAYF
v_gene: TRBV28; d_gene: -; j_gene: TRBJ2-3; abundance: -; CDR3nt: TGTGCCAGCAGATCCTTGGGTACGCAGTATTTT; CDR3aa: CASRSLGTQYF
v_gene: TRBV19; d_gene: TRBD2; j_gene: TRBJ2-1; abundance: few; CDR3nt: TGTGCCAGTAGTGGGTTGCCTAGCGGGAAAAACAATGAGCAGTTCTTC; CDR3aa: CASSGLPSGKNNEQFF
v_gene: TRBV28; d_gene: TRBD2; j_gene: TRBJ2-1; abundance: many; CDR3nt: TGTGCCAGCAGTTTGTGGGCGAGCGGGAGGGCCAATGAGCAGTTCTTC; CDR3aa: CASSLWASGRANEQFF
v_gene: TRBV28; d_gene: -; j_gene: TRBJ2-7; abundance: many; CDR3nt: TGTGCCAGCAGTTTCAATGACGAGCAGTACTTC; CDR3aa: CASSFNDEQYF
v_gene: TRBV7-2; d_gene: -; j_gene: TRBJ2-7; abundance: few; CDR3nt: TGTGCCAGCAGCAGCCTCCAGCGGCCCAACGAGCAGTACTTC; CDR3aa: CASSSLQRPNEQYF
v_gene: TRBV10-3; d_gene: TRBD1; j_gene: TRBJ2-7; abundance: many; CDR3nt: TGTGCCATCAGTGACCCTGGATCACAGGGGGCGTACGAGCAGTACTTC; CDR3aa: CAISDPGSQGAYEQYF
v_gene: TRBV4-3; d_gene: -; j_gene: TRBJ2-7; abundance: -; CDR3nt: TGCGCCAGCAGCCATGACTTGAGCCCTTCCTACGAGCAGTACTTC; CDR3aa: CASSHDLSPSYEQYF
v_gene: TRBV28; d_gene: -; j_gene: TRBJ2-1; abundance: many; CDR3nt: TGTGCCAGCAGTTTATGGTCAACGGTGTCCTACAATGAGCAGTTCTTC; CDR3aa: CASSLWSTVSYNEQFF
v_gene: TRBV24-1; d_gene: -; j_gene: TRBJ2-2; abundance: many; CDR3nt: TGTGCCACCAGTGATAATAGCGGGAACACCGGGGAGCTGTTTTTT; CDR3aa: CATSDNSGNTGELFF
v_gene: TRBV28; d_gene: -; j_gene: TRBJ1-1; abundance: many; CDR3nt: TGTGCCAGCAGTTTGTATACAGGGCCATCGAACACTGAAGCTTTCTTT; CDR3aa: CASSLYTGPSNTEAFF
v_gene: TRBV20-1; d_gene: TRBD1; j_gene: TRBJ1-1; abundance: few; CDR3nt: TGCAGTGCTAGATCGGGGGACAGGGTTCGGAATCCCGATGAAGCTTTCTTT; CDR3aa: CSARSGDRVRNPDEAFF
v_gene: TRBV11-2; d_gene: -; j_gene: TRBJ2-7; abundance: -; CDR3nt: TGTGCCAGCAGCTTAGGGCGTGTGGGGCCCTACGAGCAGTACTTC; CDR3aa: CASSLGRVGPYEQYF
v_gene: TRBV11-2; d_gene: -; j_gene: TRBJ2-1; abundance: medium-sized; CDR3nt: TGTGCCAGCAGCCCCGCGGGACTCCCCTCCTACAATGAGCAGTTCTTC; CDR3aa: CASSPAGLPSYNEQFF
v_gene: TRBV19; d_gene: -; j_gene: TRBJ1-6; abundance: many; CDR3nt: TGTGCCAGTACCGCGGACTCTGCGGTTTCGCCCCTCCACTTT; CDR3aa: CASTADSAVSPLHF
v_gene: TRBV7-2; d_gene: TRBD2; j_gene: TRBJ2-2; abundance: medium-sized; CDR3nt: TGTGCCAGCAGCTTGGCCCCTAGCGGGAGGGCTTACACCGGGGAGCTGTTTTTT; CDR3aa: CASSLAPSGRAYTGELFF
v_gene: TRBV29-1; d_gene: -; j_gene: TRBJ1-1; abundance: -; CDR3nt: TGCAGCGTTGACCACCGGGGAGAGAACACTGAAGCTTTCTTT; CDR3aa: CSVDHRGENTEAFF
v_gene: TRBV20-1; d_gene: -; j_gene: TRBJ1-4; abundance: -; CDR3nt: TGCAGTGCTAGCGATATGTCTAATGAAAAACTGTTTTTT; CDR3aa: CSASDMSNEKLFF
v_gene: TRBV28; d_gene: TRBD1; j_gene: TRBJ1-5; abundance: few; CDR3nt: TGTGCCAGCAATCAGGACAGGGTACCGTATCAGCCCCAGCATTTT; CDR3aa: CASNQDRVPYQPQHF
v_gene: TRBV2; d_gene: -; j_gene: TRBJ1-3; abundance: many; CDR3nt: TGTGCCAGCAGTGACGGCTCTGGAAACACCATATATTTT; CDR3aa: CASSDGSGNTIYF
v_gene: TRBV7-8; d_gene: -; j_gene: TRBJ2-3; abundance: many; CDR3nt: TGTGCCAGCAGCTCCGTGGTAGGCGCCATGGCAGATACGCAGTATTTT; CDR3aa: CASSSVVGAMADTQYF
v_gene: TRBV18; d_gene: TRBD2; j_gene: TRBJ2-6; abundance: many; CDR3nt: TGTGCCAGCTCAGCCCCGGGACTAAGGGCGGCTGGGGCCAACGTCCTGACTTTC; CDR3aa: CASSAPGLRAAGANVLTF
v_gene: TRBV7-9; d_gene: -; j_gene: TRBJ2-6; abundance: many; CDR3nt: TGTGCCAAGAGGGGCTCTGGGGCCAACGTCCTGACTTTC; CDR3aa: CAKRGSGANVLTF
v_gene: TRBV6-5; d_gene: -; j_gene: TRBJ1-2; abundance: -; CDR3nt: TGTGCCAGCAGTTACTCGGTCCAACTCAACTATGGCTACACCTTC; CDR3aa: CASSYSVQLNYGYTF